This passage covers 12 T cell receptor beta chains from one sample sequenced in a study of blood T cell repertoires in COVID-19. The assay was immunoSEQ multiplex PCR, and TCRdb's table has in-frame clones only and misses some. The table records some 120,000 clones, approximately 82% of them present only once. Source material: peripheral blood. These receptors originate from a man aged 60 to 75 with acute or convalescent COVID-19.

This clone was seen only a few times. The chain combines TRBV5-1 with TRBJ2-1; tentative D call: TRBD2 (6 bases). Trimming stripped 4 bases from V and 7 bases from J, with 15 bases between. CDR1 and CDR2 from the germline V gene are SGHRS and YFSETQ. The length of the CDR3 is 14 residues. The CDR3 region is CASSAPFGRNEQFF. CDR3 coding DNA: TGCGCCAGCAGCGCGCCCTTCGGGAGAAATGAGCAGTTCTTC.

The rearrangement joins TRBV27 to TRBJ2-7, with D uncertain. This CDR3 is built from 14 residues. The V and J ends lost 5 bases and 3 bases respectively, with 14 bases between them. CDR1 is MNHEY, CDR2 SMNVEV, per germline (reference sequence). The CDR3, as DNA: TGTGCCAGCAGTCCCCAGCAGGCTCGCTACGAGCAGTACTTC. This encodes CASSPQQARYEQYF.

The V and J genes are TRBV10-2 and TRBJ2-5; 8 nucleotides line up with TRBD2. Germline CDR1 WSHSY, CDR2 SAAADI. There are 15 residues in the CDR3. The ends lost 5 bases at V and 1 base at J; junction bases unmatched: 6. This chain's CDR3 is CASSPTSVSQETQYF. The DNA for the CDR3 is TGCGCCAGCAGTCCGACTAGCGTCTCCCAAGAGACCCAGTACTTC.

The chain carries TRBV28 and TRBJ2-2; no definite D call. Germline V gene sequence: CDR1 MDHEN, CDR2 SYDVKM. Trimming removed 7 bases at V and 1 base at J, with 7 bases between. CDR3 size: 13 residues. This chain's CDR3 is CASTVGNTGELFF. The CDR3 DNA sequence: TGTGCCAGCACGGTCGGGAACACCGGGGAGCTGTTTTTT.

This clone was found a few times. The chain links TRBV11-1 to TRBJ1-1, with TRBD1 identical over 7 bases. This CDR3 has 15 amino acids. The germline V gene has CDR1 SGHAT and CDR2 FQDESV (reference sequence). Trimming removed 1 base from V and 5 bases from J; junction bases left unmatched: 7. CDR3 bases: TGTGCCAGCAGCTTAGGTCAGACAGGGAGAACTGAAGCTTTCTTT. Amino acid sequence: CASSLGQTGRTEAFF.

The CDR3 region has the DNA TGTGCCATCAGACCGACTAGCGGGAGCTACAATGAGCAGTTCTTC. Amino acids: CAIRPTSGSYNEQFF. The chain couples TRBV10-3 to TRBJ2-1, with 12 bases that match TRBD2. The CDR3 sequence is 15 residues long. Germline V gene data show CDR1 as ENHRY and CDR2 as SYGVKD. J gave up 3 bases and V 6 bases, and 3 bases lay outside the gene matches.

This clone has a handful of counts. V and J are TRBV7-3 and TRBJ2-1; 10 bases match TRBD2. Germline V CDR1 and CDR2: SGHTA, FQGTGA. J lost 5 bases, V lost 3 bases, and 4 bases had no gene match. The CDR3 has 15 amino acids. The CDR3 DNA is TGTGCCAGCAGCTTCCTAGCGGGAGCGAACAATGAGCAGTTCTTC. As protein: CASSFLAGANNEQFF.

This chain joins TRBV7-9 and TRBJ1-5; 7 positions match TRBD1. V lost 3 bases, J lost 5 bases, and 4 bases stayed unmatched. The CDR3 sequence is 14 residues long. Germline CDR1 and CDR2: SEHNR and FQNEAQ (reference sequence). CDR3 in DNA: TGTGCCAGCAGCTTCGGGGACAGTTATCAGCCCCAGCATTTT. Residues: CASSFGDSYQPQHF.

This clone came up once. The chain links TRBV5-4 to TRBJ2-5; TRBD1 aligns across 7 bases. Germline assignment: CDR1 SGHNT and CDR2 YYREEE (reference sequence). The CDR3 has 14 amino acids. With 7 bases clipped from V and 1 base from J, the junction kept 7 bases outside the gene matches. The DNA for the CDR3 is TGTGCCAGCGGCCCCGACAGGGCCCAAGAGACCCAGTACTTC. Translated: CASGPDRAQETQYF. Supplemented by reference TRBV5-4 and TRBJ2-5, the full variable domain reads ETGVTQSPTHLIKTRGQQVTLRCSSQSGHNTVSWYQQALGQGPQFIFQYYREEENGRGNFPPRFSGLQFPNYSSELNVNALELDDSALYLCASGPDRAQETQYFGPGTRLLVL.

V usage is TRBV11-2 and J usage is TRBJ1-1; TRBD1 matches at 10 bases. V was clipped by 5 bases and J by 4 bases; unmatched bases: 13. In germline, CDR1 is SGHAT, CDR2 FQNNGV. The CDR3 has 17 amino acids. The CDR3 spells CASSPGRDRGLGTEAFF. In DNA, the CDR3 is TGTGCCAGCAGCCCCGGGAGGGACAGGGGATTGGGCACTGAAGCTTTCTTT.

The chain joins TRBV6-4 to TRBJ2-1; 11 bases map to TRBD2. Trimming took 5 bases from V and 5 from J; bases not matched to a gene: 5. In germline, CDR1 is MRHNA, CDR2 SNTAGT. The CDR3 loop spans 15 amino acids. The CDR3 sequence is CASSQTSGRNNEQFF. As DNA, the CDR3 is TGTGCCAGCAGTCAAACTAGCGGGAGAAACAATGAGCAGTTCTTC.

This chain uses TRBV11-3 with TRBJ1-1; D uncertain. V was pared by 4 bases and J by 0 bases, with 6 bases between. The germline V gene encodes CDR1 SGHNT and CDR2 YENEEA. This CDR3 comprises 13 residues. The CDR3 nucleotides are TGTGCCAGCAGCTACGGAGTGAACACTGAAGCTTTCTTT. Protein: CASSYGVNTEAFF.